The T cell receptor beta chain under discussion was sequenced for a study of blood T cell repertoires in COVID-19. Study in general: Both acute and convalescent COVID-19 samples were obtained from the United States, Italy and Spain. Sources were T cells, B-cell-depleted T cells, or PBMCs; the material itself was cDNA or gDNA.

V was pared by 7 bases and J by 3 bases, with 11 bases of the junction left unmatched. Germline lookup yields CDR1 MNHEY and CDR2 SMNVEV (reference sequence). The CDR3 contains 16 residues. Methods used by the authors: Amplified reference gene primers provided the basis for estimating nucleated cell counts. Assay used: immunoSEQ multiplex PCR; TCRdb lists only in-frame clones, some missing. V and J calls and clone size are as listed in that table; D and trimming were resolved from the DNA. Altogether over 75,000 clones are present, 80% being singletons, with the ten largest covering around 10%. V and J are TRBV27 and TRBJ2-7; 11 bases agree with TRBD2. This TCR was sampled from a woman aged 65 to 85 with acute or convalescent COVID-19. The specimen was peripheral blood. The CDR3, as DNA: TGTGCCAGCAAAACTAGCGGGAGCGGGAGCCGCTACGAGCAGTACTTC. This sequence encodes CASKTSGSGSRYEQYF.